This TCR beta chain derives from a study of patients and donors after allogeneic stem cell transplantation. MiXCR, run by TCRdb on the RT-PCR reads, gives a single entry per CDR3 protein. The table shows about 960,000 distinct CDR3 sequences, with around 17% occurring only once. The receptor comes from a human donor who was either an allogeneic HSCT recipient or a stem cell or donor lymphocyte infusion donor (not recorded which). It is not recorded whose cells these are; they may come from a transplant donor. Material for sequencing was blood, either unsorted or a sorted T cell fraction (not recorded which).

In nucleotides, the CDR3 is TGTGCCATCAGTTCGACAGGGCAGGGCGATACGCAGTATTTT. It specifies CAISSTGQGDTQYF. The V call is TRBV10-3, the J call TRBJ2-3; 7 bases are a match to TRBD1. The CDR3 is 14 amino acids. V was pared by 5 bases and J by 6 bases, with 8 bases of the junction left unmatched. From germline, CDR1 is ENHRY and CDR2 SYGVKD.